The subject of this entry is one T cell receptor (beta chain). This sample is part of a study of OX40 agonist ivuxolimab in advanced cancers. Study in general: Three patients responded partially, comprising one with hepatocellular carcinoma and two with cutaneous melanoma.

Trimming took 4 bases from V and 9 from J; bases not matched to a gene: 17. This CDR3 contains 16 residues. Germline CDR1 reads GTSNPN; CDR2 reads SVGIG (reference sequence). Profiling relied on immunoSEQ multiplex PCR, and the TCRdb table lists in-frame clones only, not all of them. The sample holds about 70,000 clones, about 90% seen once. This sequence joins TRBV30 and TRBJ1-2; 10 positions agree with TRBD1. The material was CD4+ or CD8+ T cells sorted from blood, obtained in a trial of the OX40 agonist ivuxolimab. The TCR originated in an adult with an advanced solid tumor such as melanoma, head and neck, liver or kidney cancer. CDR3 nucleotides: TGTGCCTGGAACCCGGGACAGGGGCTCCCCCCGTTTAGCTACACCTTC. Its protein is CAWNPGQGLPPFSYTF.